The present T cell receptor beta chain was sequenced within a study of blood T cell repertoires in COVID-19. Study-wide context: There were acute and convalescent COVID-19 samples, and they came from the United States, Italy and Spain. T cells, B-cell-depleted T cells, or PBMCs provided the cDNA or gDNA that served as material.

The germline gives CDR1 SGHTA, CDR2 FQGNSA. The CDR3 loop spans 15 amino acids. V gave up 3 bases and J gave up 2 bases; unmatched junction bases: 4. This clone appeared many times. Methods used by the authors: It was from reference gene primer amplification that nucleated cell counts were estimated. Profiled with immunoSEQ multiplex PCR; TCRdb holds only in-frame clones, not every one. D and trimming come from the DNA, and the V and J calls and clone size come from that table. The sample includes about 300,000 clones, approximately 90% of them seen just once. The genes are TRBV7-2 and TRBJ2-7; TRBD2 aligns across 10 bases. The clonotype comes from a woman aged 25 to 39 who had recovered from COVID-19. Sequencing input: peripheral blood. CDR3 sequence (DNA): TGTGCCAGCAGCTTGAGCGGGGGGGGCGCCTACGAGCAGTACTTC. Residues: CASSLSGGGAYEQYF.